This T cell receptor (beta chain) was recorded in a study of T-cell reconstitution after alpha-beta-depleted transplantation in children. Study-wide results and caveats: T-cell counts and diversity were attributed mostly to newly produced T cells one year after transplant. Expanded graft clones numbering several hundred reportedly gave rise to alpha-beta T cells about two months after transplant.

V was clipped by 8 bases and J by 5 bases, with 15 bases between them. Per germline, CDR1 DFQATT and CDR2 SNEGSKA (reference sequence). The CDR3 is 12 residues long. Molecular barcoding with unique molecular identifiers was used for the TCRbeta library. TCRdb used MiXCR to reprocess the PCR reads, holding one entry per CDR3 protein. This sample yields around 700,000 distinct CDR3 sequences, of which 13% are seen a single time; approximately 0.8% belongs to the top ten. Many counts were recorded for this clonotype. Antigen: not known. The receptor comes from a girl aged 2-10 years with congenital amegakaryocytic thrombocytopenia, due to receive a stem cell transplant. Sequenced material: PBMCs, taken before TCRalphabeta/CD19-depleted stem cell transplant. This rearrangement joins TRBV20-1 to TRBJ1-2; D unresolved. CDR3 amino acids: CSLRRGPYGYTF. CDR3 in DNA: TGCAGTCTTAGACGCGGACCATATGGCTACACCTTC.